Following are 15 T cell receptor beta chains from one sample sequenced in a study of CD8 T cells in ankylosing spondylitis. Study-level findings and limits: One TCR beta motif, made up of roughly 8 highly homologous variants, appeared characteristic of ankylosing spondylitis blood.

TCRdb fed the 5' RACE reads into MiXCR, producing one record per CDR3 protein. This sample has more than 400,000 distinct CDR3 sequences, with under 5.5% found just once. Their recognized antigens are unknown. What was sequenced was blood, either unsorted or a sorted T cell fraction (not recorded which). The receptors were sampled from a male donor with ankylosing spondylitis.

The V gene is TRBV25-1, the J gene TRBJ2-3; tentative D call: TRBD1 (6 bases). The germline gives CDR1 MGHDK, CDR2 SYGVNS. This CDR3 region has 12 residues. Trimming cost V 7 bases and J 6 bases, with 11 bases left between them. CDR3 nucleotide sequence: TGTGCCAGCACTTCTACAGGGGATACGCAGTATTTT. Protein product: CASTSTGDTQYF.

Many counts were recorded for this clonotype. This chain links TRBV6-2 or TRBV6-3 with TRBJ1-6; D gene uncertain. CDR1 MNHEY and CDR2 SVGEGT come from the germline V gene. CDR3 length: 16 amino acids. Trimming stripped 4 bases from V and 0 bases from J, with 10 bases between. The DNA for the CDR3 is TGTGCCAGCAGTTCCGGACGGAGCTCCTATAATTCACCCCTCCACTTT. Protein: CASSSGRSSYNSPLHF.

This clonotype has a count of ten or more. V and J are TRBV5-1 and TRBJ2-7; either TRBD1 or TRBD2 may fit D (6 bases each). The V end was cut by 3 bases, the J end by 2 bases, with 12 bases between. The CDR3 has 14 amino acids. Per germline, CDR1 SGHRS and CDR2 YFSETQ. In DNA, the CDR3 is TGCGCCAGCAGCTCGGGGGACACCGCCTACGAGCAGTACTTC. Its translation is CASSSGDTAYEQYF. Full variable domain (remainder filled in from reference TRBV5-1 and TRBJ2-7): KAGVTQTPRYLIKTRGQQVTLSCSPISGHRSVSWYQQTPGQGLQFLFEYFSETQRNKGNFPGRFSGRQFSNSRSEMNVSTLELGDSALYLCASSSGDTAYEQYFGPGTRLTVT.

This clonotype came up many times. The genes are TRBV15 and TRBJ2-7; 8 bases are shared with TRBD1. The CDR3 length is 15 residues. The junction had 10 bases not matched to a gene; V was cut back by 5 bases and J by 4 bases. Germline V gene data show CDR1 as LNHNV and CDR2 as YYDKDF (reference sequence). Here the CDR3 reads CATSASPDRGYEQYF. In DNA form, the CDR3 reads TGTGCCACCAGCGCCTCCCCCGACAGGGGATACGAGCAGTACTTC.

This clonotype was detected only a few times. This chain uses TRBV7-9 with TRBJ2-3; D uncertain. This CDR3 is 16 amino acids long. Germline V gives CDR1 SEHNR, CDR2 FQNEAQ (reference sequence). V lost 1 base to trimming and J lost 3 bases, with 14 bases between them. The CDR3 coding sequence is TGTGCCAGCAGCTTAGTCGCAGGCTTAGGGACAGATACGCAGTATTTT. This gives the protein CASSLVAGLGTDTQYF.

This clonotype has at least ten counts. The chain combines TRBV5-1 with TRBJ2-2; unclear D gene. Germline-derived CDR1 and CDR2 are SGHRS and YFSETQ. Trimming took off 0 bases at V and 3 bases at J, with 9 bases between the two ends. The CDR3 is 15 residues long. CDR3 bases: TGCGCCAGCAGCTTGGAAAACAGCTACACCGGGGAGCTGTTTTTT. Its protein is CASSLENSYTGELFF.

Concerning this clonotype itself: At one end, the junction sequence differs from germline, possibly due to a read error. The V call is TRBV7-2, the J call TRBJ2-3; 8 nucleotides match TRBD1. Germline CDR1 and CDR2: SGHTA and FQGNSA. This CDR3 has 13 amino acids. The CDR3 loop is CASSLVQGDTKYF. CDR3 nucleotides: TGTGCCAGCAGCTTAGTACAGGGGGATACGAAGTATTTT.

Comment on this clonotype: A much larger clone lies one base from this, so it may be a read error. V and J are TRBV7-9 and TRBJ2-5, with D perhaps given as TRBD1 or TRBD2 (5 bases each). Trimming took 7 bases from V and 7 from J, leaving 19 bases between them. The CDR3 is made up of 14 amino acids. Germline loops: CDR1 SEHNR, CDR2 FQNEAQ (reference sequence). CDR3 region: CASNKRDVGLTQYF. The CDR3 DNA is TGTGCCAGCAACAAGAGGGACGTGGGCTTGACCCAGTACTTC.

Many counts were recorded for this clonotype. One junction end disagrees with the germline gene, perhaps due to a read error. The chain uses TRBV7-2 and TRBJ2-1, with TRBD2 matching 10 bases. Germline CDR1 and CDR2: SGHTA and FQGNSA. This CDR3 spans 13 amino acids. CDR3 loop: CASSFLAGAPLLF. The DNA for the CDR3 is TGTGCCAGCAGCTTCCTAGCGGGGGCCCCCCTGCTCTTC.

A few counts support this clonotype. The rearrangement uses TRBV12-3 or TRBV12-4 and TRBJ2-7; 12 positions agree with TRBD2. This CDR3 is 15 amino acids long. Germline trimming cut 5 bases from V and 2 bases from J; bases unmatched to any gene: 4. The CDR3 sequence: CASSNGLAGPYEQYF. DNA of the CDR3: TGTGCCAGCAGTAACGGACTAGCGGGGCCCTACGAGCAGTACTTC.

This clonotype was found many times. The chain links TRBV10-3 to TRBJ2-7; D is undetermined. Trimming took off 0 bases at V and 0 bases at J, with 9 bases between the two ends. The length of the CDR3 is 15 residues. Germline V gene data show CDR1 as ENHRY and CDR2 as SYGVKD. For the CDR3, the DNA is TGTGCCATCAGTGAGTCCGCGGCGTTCTCCTACGAGCAGTACTTC. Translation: CAISESAAFSYEQYF.

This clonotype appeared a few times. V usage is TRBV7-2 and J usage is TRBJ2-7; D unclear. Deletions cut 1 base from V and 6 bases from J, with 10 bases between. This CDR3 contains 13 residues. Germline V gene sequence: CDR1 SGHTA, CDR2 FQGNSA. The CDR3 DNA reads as TGTGCCAGCAGCTTAGACCCGGGTCCCGAGCAGTACTTC. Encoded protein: CASSLDPGPEQYF.

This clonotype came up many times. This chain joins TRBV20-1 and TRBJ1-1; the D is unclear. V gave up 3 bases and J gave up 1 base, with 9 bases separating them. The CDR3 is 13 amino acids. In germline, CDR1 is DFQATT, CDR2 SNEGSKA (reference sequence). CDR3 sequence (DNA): TGCAGTGCTAGCGCACAGCCGAACACTGAAGCTTTCTTT. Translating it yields CSASAQPNTEAFF.

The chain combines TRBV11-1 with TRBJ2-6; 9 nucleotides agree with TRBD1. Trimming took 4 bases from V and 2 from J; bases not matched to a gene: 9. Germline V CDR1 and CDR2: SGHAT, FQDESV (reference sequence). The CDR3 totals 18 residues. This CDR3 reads CASSWDRDRVTGANVLTF. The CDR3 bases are TGTGCCAGCAGCTGGGACCGGGACAGGGTCACTGGGGCCAACGTCCTGACTTTC.

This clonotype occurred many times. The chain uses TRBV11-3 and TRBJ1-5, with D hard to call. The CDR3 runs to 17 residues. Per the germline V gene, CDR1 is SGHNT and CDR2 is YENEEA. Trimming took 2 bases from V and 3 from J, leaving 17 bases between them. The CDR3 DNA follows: TGTGCCAGCAGCTTACCGTCCGGACCGATGGCCAATCAGCCCCAGCATTTT. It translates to CASSLPSGPMANQPQHF.